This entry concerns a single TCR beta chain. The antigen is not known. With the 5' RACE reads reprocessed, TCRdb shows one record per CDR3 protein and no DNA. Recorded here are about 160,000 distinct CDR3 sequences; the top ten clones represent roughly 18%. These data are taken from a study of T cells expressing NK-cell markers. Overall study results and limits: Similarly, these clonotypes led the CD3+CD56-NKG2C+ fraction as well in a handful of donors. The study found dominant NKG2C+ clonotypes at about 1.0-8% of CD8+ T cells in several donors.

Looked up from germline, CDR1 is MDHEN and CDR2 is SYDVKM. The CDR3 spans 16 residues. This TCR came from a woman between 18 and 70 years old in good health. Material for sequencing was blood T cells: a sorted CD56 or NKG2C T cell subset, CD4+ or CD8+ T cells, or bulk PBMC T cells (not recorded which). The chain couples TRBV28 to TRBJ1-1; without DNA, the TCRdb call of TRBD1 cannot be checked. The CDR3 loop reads CASSLPTEPMNTEAFF.